The 3 T cell receptor beta chains below were found in one sample sequenced in a study of blood T cell repertoires in COVID-19. Sequencing used immunoSEQ multiplex PCR; TCRdb keeps in-frame clones, though not all of them. The data hold fewer than 80,000 clones, with 75% to 90% observed a single time. Sequenced: peripheral blood. These receptors came from a human donor in a cohort sampled during active COVID-19.

The J gene is TRBJ1-2, the V gene TRBV7-2; 8 bases align to TRBD1. The V segment lost 5 bases and the J segment 6 bases; nucleotides outside the gene matches: 5. Germline lookup yields CDR1 SGHTA and CDR2 FQGNSA. This CDR3 is built from 13 residues. The DNA for the CDR3 is TGTGCCAGCAGCCGGCCGACAGGGGATGGCTACACCTTC. This translates into CASSRPTGDGYTF.

The CDR3 sequence is CASSDQPLDSYEQYF. CDR3 sequence (DNA): TGTGCCAGCAGTGACCAACCACTAGACTCCTACGAGCAGTACTTC. The chain carries TRBV6-1 and TRBJ2-7; weak D call: TRBD2 (5 bases). V was pared by 3 bases and J by 0 bases, with 12 bases between. In germline, CDR1 is MNHNS, CDR2 SASEGT. This CDR3 comprises 15 residues.

V usage is TRBV4-2 and J usage is TRBJ1-5; D remains unclear. Germline V lookup: CDR1 LGHNA, CDR2 YNFKEQ. With 3 bases removed from V and 7 bases from J, the gap between germline ends came to 7 bases. The CDR3 has 12 residues. In nucleotides, the CDR3 is TGTGCCAGCAGCCAGGGCATACAGCCCCAGCATTTT. This codes for CASSQGIQPQHF.